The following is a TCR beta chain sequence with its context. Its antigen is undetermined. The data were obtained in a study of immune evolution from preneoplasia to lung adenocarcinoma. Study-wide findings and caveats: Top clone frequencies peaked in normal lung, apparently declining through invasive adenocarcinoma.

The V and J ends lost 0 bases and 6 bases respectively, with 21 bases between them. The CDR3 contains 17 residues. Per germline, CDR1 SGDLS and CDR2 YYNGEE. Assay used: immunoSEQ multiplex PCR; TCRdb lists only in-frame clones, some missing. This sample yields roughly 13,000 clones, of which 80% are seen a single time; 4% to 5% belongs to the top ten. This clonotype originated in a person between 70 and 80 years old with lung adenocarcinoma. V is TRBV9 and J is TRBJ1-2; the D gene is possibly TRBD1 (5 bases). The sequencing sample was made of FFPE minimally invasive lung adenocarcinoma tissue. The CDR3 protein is CASSVAGAAQRSNGYTF. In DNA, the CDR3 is TGTGCCAGCAGCGTAGCTGGGGCCGCCCAGAGATCGAATGGCTACACCTTC.